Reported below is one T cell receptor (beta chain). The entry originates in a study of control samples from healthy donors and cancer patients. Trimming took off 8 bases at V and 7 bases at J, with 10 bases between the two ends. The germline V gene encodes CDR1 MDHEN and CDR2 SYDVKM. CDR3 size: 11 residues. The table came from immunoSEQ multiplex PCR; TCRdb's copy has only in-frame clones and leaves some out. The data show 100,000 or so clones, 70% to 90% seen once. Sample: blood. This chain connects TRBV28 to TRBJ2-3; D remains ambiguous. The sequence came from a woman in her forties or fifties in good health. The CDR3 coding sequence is TGTGCCAGCTTTTCCCCATATACGCAGTATTTT. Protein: CASFSPYTQYF.